This entry describes one T cell receptor (beta chain). The antigen is undetermined. MiXCR was run by TCRdb on the reads, yielding one entry per CDR3 protein. The sample lists fewer than 1,000,000 distinct CDR3 sequences, around 31% seen once, with over 13% in the top ten. Trimming removed 3 bases at V and 6 bases at J, with 14 bases between. The CDR3 spans 14 residues. Per germline, CDR1 SGHVS and CDR2 FNYEAQ. This sample was included in a study of T cell repertoires in cytomegalovirus infection. Turning to the study itself: Used in the study were CMV epitopes, some recently identified and HLA-C-restricted, others well-studied and HLA-B-restricted. Public signatures in TCR beta pointed to CMV infection and matching HLA type. Study results and caveats: Within the response measured ex vivo, HLA-C-restricted CMV-specific TCR beta clonotypes were dominant. CMV carriers having the relevant HLA were flagged by cumulative public TCR beta family frequency.

The source of this sequence is a human donor in good health (CMV status not recorded). Some clones in this sample may be carry-over from other donors' samples. The material was cultured CD8+ T cells from PBMCs, obtained from culture after CMV antigen stimulation. This sequence joins TRBV7-6 and TRBJ1-1; TRBD1 might be the D (6 bases). The CDR3 bases are TGTGCCAGCAGCTTGGCAGGGGCCTCTGCTGAAGCTTTCTTT. It translates to CASSLAGASAEAFF. Complete variable domain (other parts from reference TRBV7-6 and TRBJ1-1): GAGVSQSPRYKVTKRGQDVALRCDPISGHVSLYWYRQALGQGPEFLTYFNYEAQQDKSGLPNDRFSAERPEGSISTLTIQRTEQRDSAMYRCASSLAGASAEAFFGQGTRLTVV.